This is a list of T cell receptor beta chains from one sample in a study of post-analysis software for immune sequencing data. TCRdb analysed the PCR reads with MiXCR anew, one entry per CDR3 protein. The table records about 760,000 distinct CDR3 sequences, around 27% of them present only once. Sequencing used blood. The receptors here all came from a girl aged 5-17 years with multiple sclerosis. The CDR3 runs from the conserved cysteine through the conserved F or W. A D gene is named only where the DNA matches it firmly. Clone size appears in some rows only: once, few, many, or a class for an expanded clone.

TRBJ2-5	-	-	TRBV20-1	CSVGNEQYF	TGCAGTGTGGGCAATGAGCAGTACTTC
TRBJ2-3	few	-	TRBV4-1	CASSHQVSGGASTDTQYF	TGCGCCAGCAGCCACCAGGTATCCGGGGGAGCTAGCACAGATACGCAGTATTTT
TRBJ2-1	-	-	TRBV7-9	CASSLVGPSGEQFF	TGTGCCAGCAGCTTAGTCGGACCCTCGGGTGAGCAGTTCTTC
TRBJ1-4	many	TRBD1	TRBV7-2	CASSLGTGYSNEKLFF	TGTGCCAGCAGCTTAGGGACAGGGTACAGTAATGAAAAACTGTTTTTT
TRBJ1-4	-	TRBD1	TRBV7-9	CAGEDRGESNEKLFF	TGTGCCGGAGAGGACAGGGGAGAGTCAAATGAAAAACTGTTTTTT
TRBJ2-3	few	TRBD2	TRBV6-1	CATSPLAGRSDTQYF	TGTGCCACCTCCCCACTAGCGGGAAGATCGGATACGCAGTATTTT
TRBJ1-1	-	-	TRBV20-1	CSARAPRVTEAFF	TGCAGTGCTAGAGCTCCCAGGGTCACTGAAGCTTTCTTT
TRBJ1-1	-	-	TRBV27	CASSQIVGEPEAFF	TGTGCCAGCAGCCAAATCGTGGGGGAGCCTGAAGCTTTCTTT
TRBJ2-5	once	TRBD1	TRBV29-1	CSVFRLSPQGVETQYF	TGCAGCGTTTTCAGGCTAAGCCCACAGGGGGTCGAGACCCAGTACTTC
TRBJ2-5	-	-	TRBV4-1	CASSPKMNEQYF	TGCGCCAGCAGCCCCAAGATGAATGAGCAGTACTTC
TRBJ2-1	-	TRBD2	TRBV25-1	CASSGKGTSGRADHLEQFF	TGTGCCAGCAGTGGTAAAGGGACTAGCGGGAGGGCCGATCACCTTGAGCAGTTCTTC
TRBJ2-3	many	-	TRBV7-2	CASSLVVFTQYF	TGTGCCAGCAGCTTAGTAGTTTTTACGCAGTATTTT
TRBJ2-7	few	-	TRBV6-5	CASRSTRTSPVEQYF	TGTGCCAGCAGGTCAACTCGAACTAGCCCAGTCGAGCAGTACTTC
TRBJ2-1	few	-	TRBV7-2	CASSPETGSYNEQFF	TGTGCCAGCAGCCCAGAGACAGGTTCGTACAATGAGCAGTTCTTC
TRBJ2-1	-	-	TRBV6-5	CASSYRRTIGQSNEQFF	TGTGCCAGCAGTTACCGCCGCACCATCGGACAGTCCAATGAGCAGTTCTTC
TRBJ2-1	-	-	TRBV29-1	CSVPANGVNEQFF	TGCAGCGTCCCGGCTAATGGAGTCAATGAGCAGTTCTTC
TRBJ1-1	-	-	TRBV28	CASRGPLEAFF	TGTGCCAGCCGCGGACCGCTTGAAGCTTTCTTT
TRBJ2-3	-	TRBD2	TRBV20-1	CSATREGDTQYF	TGCAGTGCCACACGGGAGGGAGATACGCAGTATTTT
TRBJ2-3	-	-	TRBV5-6	CASSLSMVRVTDTQYF	TGTGCCAGCAGCTTGTCTATGGTTAGAGTCACAGATACGCAGTATTTT
TRBJ2-4	few	TRBD2	TRBV20-1	CSATRLAECGIQYF	TGCAGTGCAACCCGACTAGCGGAGTGTGGCATTCAGTACTTC
TRBJ2-7	-	TRBD2	TRBV29-1	CSVELAGRNFYEQYF	TGCAGCGTTGAACTAGCGGGGAGGAACTTCTACGAGCAGTACTTC
TRBJ2-5	-	TRBD1	TRBV28	CASRGNGQGQETQYF	TGTGCCAGCAGGGGAAACGGACAGGGACAAGAGACCCAGTACTTC
TRBJ2-2	few	-	TRBV29-1	CSVQDSPGELFF	TGCAGCGTCCAGGACAGTCCCGGGGAGCTGTTTTTT
TRBJ1-2	-	TRBD1	TRBV10-3	CAISETPEGAYYGYTF	TGTGCCATCAGTGAGACGCCCGAGGGGGCCTACTATGGCTACACCTTC
TRBJ2-1	-	-	TRBV10-3	CAISDAAYNEQFF	TGTGCCATCAGTGATGCGGCCTACAATGAGCAGTTCTTC
TRBJ2-6	-	-	TRBV15	CATRRDLPSGANVLTF	TGTGCCACCAGAAGAGACCTCCCTTCTGGGGCCAACGTCCTGACTTTC
TRBJ2-2	-	-	TRBV5-1	CASSLGDRQRCGERFF	TGCGCCAGCAGCTTGGGCGATAGGCAGCGATGCGGGGAGCGGTTTTTT
TRBJ2-1	-	TRBD2	TRBV7-2	CASSLSGSNEQFF	TGTGCCAGCAGCTTAAGCGGGAGCAATGAGCAGTTCTTC
TRBJ2-5	-	-	TRBV7-2	CASSLEAGIQETQYF	TGTGCCAGCAGCTTAGAGGCGGGGATCCAAGAGACCCAGTACTTC
TRBJ1-1	-	-	TRBV7-2	CASSLAREAFF	TGTGCCAGCAGCTTAGCCAGGGAAGCTTTCTTT
TRBJ2-6	-	-	TRBV15	CATSGLRQTGANVQTF	TGTGCCACCAGCGGTTTACGGCAGACTGGGGCCAACGTCCAGACTTTC
TRBJ2-7	few	-	TRBV20-1	CSARSVGNYEQYF	TGCAGTGCTAGATCTGTGGGAAACTACGAGCAGTACTTC